This is a list of T cell receptor beta chains from one sample in a study of PD-1 blockade in classical Hodgkin lymphoma. Clones were sequenced by immunoSEQ multiplex PCR, and TCRdb holds only the in-frame ones, with some missing. This sample yields tens of thousands of clones, of which roughly 93% are seen a single time; 2.6% belongs to the top ten. Sequenced: peripheral blood mononuclear cells (PBMCs). The receptors were gathered from a human donor with classical Hodgkin lymphoma. Each CDR3 is given with its conserved first and last residue. Fields, in order: D gene, clone size, V gene, J gene, CDR3 DNA, CDR3 protein. D genes are given only for firm matches. Only part of the rows carry a size: once, few, many, or a class if the clone is expanded.

D gene: .; clone size: .; V gene: TRBV29-1; J gene: TRBJ1-1; CDR3 DNA: TGCAGCGTTTCGGCGAACACTGAAGCTTTCTTT; CDR3 protein: CSVSANTEAFF
D gene: .; clone size: .; V gene: TRBV7-8; J gene: TRBJ1-6; CDR3 DNA: TGTGCCAGCAGCTTAGCCGGGACGAATAATTCACCCCTCCACTTT; CDR3 protein: CASSLAGTNNSPLHF
D gene: .; clone size: .; V gene: TRBV10-3; J gene: TRBJ1-1; CDR3 DNA: TGTGCCATCAGTCTGAATACGCCCCTTAACACTGAAGCTTTCTTT; CDR3 protein: CAISLNTPLNTEAFF
D gene: .; clone size: .; V gene: TRBV18; J gene: TRBJ2-7; CDR3 DNA: TGTGCCAGCTCACCGGGGGTTTACGAGCAGTACTTC; CDR3 protein: CASSPGVYEQYF
D gene: TRBD2; clone size: .; V gene: TRBV5-1; J gene: TRBJ2-1; CDR3 DNA: TGCGCCAGCAGCTGGGGGACTAGCGATGAGCAGTTCTTC; CDR3 protein: CASSWGTSDEQFF
D gene: .; clone size: .; V gene: TRBV5-5; J gene: TRBJ1-2; CDR3 DNA: TGTGCCAGCAGCTTAATATGGCCCGACTATGGCTACACCTTC; CDR3 protein: CASSLIWPDYGYTF
D gene: .; clone size: .; V gene: TRBV7-9; J gene: TRBJ2-1; CDR3 DNA: TGTGCCAGCATCCTATGGGGTGAGAGTGAGCAGTTCTTC; CDR3 protein: CASILWGESEQFF
D gene: TRBD2; clone size: .; V gene: TRBV2; J gene: TRBJ2-5; CDR3 DNA: TGTGCCAGCAGTGCGGGGACTAGCGGGGGGGCTGAGGAGACCCAGTACTTC; CDR3 protein: CASSAGTSGGAEETQYF
D gene: TRBD1; clone size: few; V gene: TRBV19; J gene: TRBJ1-5; CDR3 DNA: TGTGCCAGTAGTTTTGGGACAGGGGGAAATCAGCCCCAGCATTTT; CDR3 protein: CASSFGTGGNQPQHF
D gene: TRBD1; clone size: .; V gene: TRBV18; J gene: TRBJ2-7; CDR3 DNA: TGTGCCAGCTCACCGACAGGGAAGGACGAGCAGTACTTC; CDR3 protein: CASSPTGKDEQYF